This TCR beta chain was documented in a study of blood T cell repertoires in COVID-19. Participants came from under 30 US areas, aged about 18 to 89 years. Here immunoSEQ multiplex PCR was the method, and the copy in TCRdb shows in-frame clones only, minus some. The sample contains under 250,000 clones, around 90% of which appear only once. The CDR3 consists of 13 residues. The ends lost 1 base at V and 6 bases at J; junction bases unmatched: 5. CDR1 is GTSNPN and CDR2 is SVGIG in the germline V gene (reference sequence). The clonotype was recovered from a woman aged 25 to 39 who had been exposed to COVID-19. The sample consisted of PBMCs or T cells enriched from blood (not recorded which). This chain links TRBV30 with TRBJ1-2; 7 bases match TRBD1. The CDR3 loop is CAWSEGTGDGYTF. DNA of the CDR3: TGTGCCTGGAGTGAAGGTACAGGGGATGGCTACACCTTC.